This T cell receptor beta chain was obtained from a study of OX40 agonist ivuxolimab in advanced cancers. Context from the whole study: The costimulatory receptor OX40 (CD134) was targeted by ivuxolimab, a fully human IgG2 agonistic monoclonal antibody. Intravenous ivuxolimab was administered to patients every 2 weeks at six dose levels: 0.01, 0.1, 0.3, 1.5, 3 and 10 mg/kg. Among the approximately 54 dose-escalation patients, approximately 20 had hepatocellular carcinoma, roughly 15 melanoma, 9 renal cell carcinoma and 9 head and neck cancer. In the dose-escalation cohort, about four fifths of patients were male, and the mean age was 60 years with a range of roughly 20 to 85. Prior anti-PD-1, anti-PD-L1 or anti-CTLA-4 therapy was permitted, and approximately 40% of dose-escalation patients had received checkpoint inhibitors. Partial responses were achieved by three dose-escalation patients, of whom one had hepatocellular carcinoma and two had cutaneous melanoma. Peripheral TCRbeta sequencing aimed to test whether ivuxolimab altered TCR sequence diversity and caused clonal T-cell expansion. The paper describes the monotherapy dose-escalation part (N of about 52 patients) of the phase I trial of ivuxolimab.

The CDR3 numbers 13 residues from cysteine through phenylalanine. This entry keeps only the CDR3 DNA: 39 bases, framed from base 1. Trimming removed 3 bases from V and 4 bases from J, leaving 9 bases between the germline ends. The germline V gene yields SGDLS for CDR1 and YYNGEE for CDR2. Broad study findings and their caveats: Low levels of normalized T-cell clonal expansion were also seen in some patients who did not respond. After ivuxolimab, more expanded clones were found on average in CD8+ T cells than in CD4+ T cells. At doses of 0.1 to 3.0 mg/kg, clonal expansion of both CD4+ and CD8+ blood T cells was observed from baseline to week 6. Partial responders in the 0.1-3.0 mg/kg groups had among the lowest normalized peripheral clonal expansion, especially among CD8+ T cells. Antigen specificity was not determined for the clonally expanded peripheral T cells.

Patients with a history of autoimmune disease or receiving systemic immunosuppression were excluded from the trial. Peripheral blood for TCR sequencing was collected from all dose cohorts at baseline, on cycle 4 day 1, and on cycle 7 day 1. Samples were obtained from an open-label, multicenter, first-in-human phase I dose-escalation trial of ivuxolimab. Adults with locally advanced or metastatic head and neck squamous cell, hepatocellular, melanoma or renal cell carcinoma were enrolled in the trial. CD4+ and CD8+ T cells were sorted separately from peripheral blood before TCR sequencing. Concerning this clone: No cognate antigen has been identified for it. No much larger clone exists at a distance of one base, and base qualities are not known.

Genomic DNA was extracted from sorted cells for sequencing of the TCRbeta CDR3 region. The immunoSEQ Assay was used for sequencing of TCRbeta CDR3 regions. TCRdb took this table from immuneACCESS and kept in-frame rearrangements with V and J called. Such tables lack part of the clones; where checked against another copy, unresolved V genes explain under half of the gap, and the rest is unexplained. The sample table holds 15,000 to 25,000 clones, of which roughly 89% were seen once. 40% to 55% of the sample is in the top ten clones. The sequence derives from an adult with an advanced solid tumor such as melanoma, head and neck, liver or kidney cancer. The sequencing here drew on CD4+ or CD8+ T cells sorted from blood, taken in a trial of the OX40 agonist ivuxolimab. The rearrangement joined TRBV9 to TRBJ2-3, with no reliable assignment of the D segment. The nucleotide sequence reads TGTGCCAGCAGCGGAAGGTGGTCAGATACGCAGTATTTT. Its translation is CASSGRWSDTQYF.